In its sample, the clone carrying this T cell receptor (beta chain) was seen once. The antigen is undetermined. V lost 3 bases to trimming and J lost 0 bases, with 8 bases between them. The CDR3 loop spans 15 amino acids. Germline-derived CDR1 and CDR2 are LNHDA and SQIVND (reference sequence). 5'-RACE, quantitative and with molecular barcodes, yielded the TCR beta libraries. MiXCR was run by TCRdb on the 5' RACE reads, yielding one entry per CDR3 protein. The table shows about 480,000 distinct CDR3 sequences, with roughly 17% occurring only once. The data derive from a study of CD8 T cells in ankylosing spondylitis. Study-wide findings and caveats: The study identified a TCR beta motif of about eight highly homologous variants that appeared characteristic of ankylosing spondylitis blood. It was reported that disease-linked clones were significantly enriched in matched ankylosing spondylitis synovial fluid. Disease-linked clones were CD8+ and relatively rare in peripheral blood. Past studies reported some motif variants in reactive arthritis synovial fluid and blood.

The rearrangement links TRBV19 to TRBJ1-4; no reliable D call. Sample: blood, either unsorted or a sorted T cell fraction (not recorded which). The TCR sequence derives from a male donor with ankylosing spondylitis. The CDR3 loop reads CASSILLSTNEKLFF. The CDR3 bases are TGTGCCAGTAGTATCCTACTCTCAACTAATGAAAAACTGTTTTTT.